This is a list of T cell receptor beta chains from one sample in a study of blood T cells in healthy people across ages. Each CDR3 protein is one row after TCRdb ran MiXCR on the 5' RACE reads. The table has 1.5 million to 2 million distinct CDR3 sequences, about 28% seen once. The specimen was blood. All receptors derive from a woman between 25 and 40 years old in good health. Both conserved end residues are part of each CDR3. Fields, in order: clone size, D gene, J gene, V gene, CDR3 protein, CDR3 DNA. A D gene is named only where the DNA matches it firmly. Size is stated for part of the rows, as once, few or many counts, or as a class when the clone is expanded.

- - TRBJ2-3 TRBV5-1 CASSLGSFGSTDTQYF TGCGCCAGCAGCTTGGGGTCTTTCGGTAGCACAGATACGCAGTATTTT
few - TRBJ2-5 TRBV12-5 CASGKEARETQYF TGTGCTAGTGGCAAGGAGGCAAGGGAGACCCAGTACTTC
- TRBD1 TRBJ1-5 TRBV12-3/TRBV12-4 CASTETGGQPQHF TGTGCCAGCACCGAGACAGGGGGTCAGCCCCAGCATTTT
many - TRBJ2-3 TRBV12-3/TRBV12-4 CASSPLGATDTQYF TGTGCCAGCAGCCCCTTAGGGGCCACAGATACGCAGTATTTT
- - TRBJ2-7 TRBV18 CASLDSQWGEQYF TGTGCCAGCTTGGACTCCCAATGGGGGGAGCAGTACTTC
few TRBD2 TRBJ2-7 TRBV3-1 CASGSGGYYEQYF TGTGCGAGCGGCAGCGGGGGATACTACGAGCAGTACTTC
- - TRBJ1-5 TRBV6-5 CASSYFGGRPQHF TGTGCCAGCAGTTACTTCGGGGGTCGGCCCCAGCATTTT
- - TRBJ2-7 TRBV7-9 CASSWGTGAGEQYF TGTGCCAGCAGCTGGGGAACAGGAGCGGGCGAGCAGTACTTC
few TRBD1 TRBJ1-2 TRBV12-3/TRBV12-4 CASSRQGHGYTF TGTGCCAGCAGCCGACAGGGTCATGGCTACACCTTC
- - TRBJ2-7 TRBV14 CASSSLFGPTSYEQYF TGTGCCAGCAGCTCGCTCTTCGGGCCCACATCCTACGAGCAGTACTTC
many TRBD1 TRBJ2-7 TRBV20-1 CSARAGTGRSYEQYF TGCAGTGCTAGAGCCGGGACAGGCCGATCCTACGAGCAGTACTTC
- - TRBJ1-6 TRBV14 CASSQMTVRVLHF TGTGCCAGCAGCCAAATGACCGTCCGGGTCCTCCACTTT
- - TRBJ1-2 TRBV2 CASSEALNNYGYTF TGTGCCAGCAGTGAGGCACTGAATAACTATGGCTACACCTTC
many TRBD1 TRBJ1-2 TRBV12-3/TRBV12-4 CASRSGTGGYTF TGTGCCAGCAGATCCGGGACAGGTGGCTACACCTTC
- - TRBJ2-5 TRBV7-6 CASRNCQETQYF TGTGCCAGCCGAAACTGCCAAGAGACCCAGTACTTC
- TRBD2 TRBJ2-1 TRBV6-1 CASSRGLAGVWYEQFF TGTGCCAGCAGTCGTGGACTAGCGGGGGTGTGGTATGAGCAGTTCTTC
- - TRBJ1-6 TRBV6-6 CAAGHQVGSPLHF TGTGCCGCCGGACACCAGGTTGGTTCACCCCTCCACTTT
many - TRBJ2-1 TRBV29-1 CSANLPGRVSGEQFF TGCAGCGCAAACCTTCCGGGACGGGTGAGCGGTGAGCAGTTCTTC
- - TRBJ1-5 TRBV6-2/TRBV6-3 CASSRDLAKPQHF TGTGCCAGCAGTCGGGACCTCGCGAAGCCCCAGCATTTT
few - TRBJ2-7 TRBV7-9 CASSLYSGHEQYF TGTGCCAGCAGCTTGTATTCGGGACACGAGCAGTACTTC
- TRBD2 TRBJ2-1 TRBV27 CASLEGTSPYNEQFF TGTGCCAGCTTAGAAGGGACTAGCCCCTACAATGAGCAGTTCTTC
- - TRBJ1-1 TRBV20-1 CSAIPVNTEAFF TGCAGTGCTATTCCAGTGAACACTGAAGCTTTCTTT
many - TRBJ1-2 TRBV7-9 CASSLKGDNYGYTF TGTGCCAGCAGCTTAAAGGGAGACAACTATGGCTACACCTTC
- TRBD2 TRBJ2-7 TRBV30 CAWSMRLADNEQYF TGTGCCTGGAGTATGAGACTAGCGGACAACGAGCAGTACTTC
few TRBD1 TRBJ1-1 TRBV5-1 CASSLAQGQAARAFF TGCGCCAGCAGCTTGGCCCAGGGACAGGCCGCGAGGGCTTTCTTT
- - TRBJ1-6 TRBV5-1 CASSLDRGPRTLHF TGCGCCAGCAGCTTGGATCGGGGCCCTAGGACCCTCCACTTT
few - TRBJ2-7 TRBV25-1 CASTEGDTQPLYEQYF TGTGCCAGCACCGAAGGTGACACACAACCCCTTTACGAGCAGTACTTC
few - TRBJ2-3 TRBV30 CAWNHGLGTDTQYF TGTGCCTGGAACCATGGGCTCGGCACAGATACGCAGTATTTT
- - TRBJ2-3 TRBV7-9 CAGISLGDTQYF TGTGCGGGGATTTCGTTGGGAGATACGCAGTATTTT